This T cell receptor beta chain was observed in a study of cytomegalovirus exposure and HLA in healthy donors. Note on this clone: As yet, its antigen is unknown.

Vbeta (60) and Jbeta (13) primers were used in the PCR. The assay was immunoSEQ multiplex PCR, and TCRdb's table has in-frame clones only and misses some. The repertoire holds 110,000 to 150,000 clones, approximately 70% seen once, with 2.1% in the top ten. General study findings and limits: As a later analysis showed, a missense DCLRE1C variant was linked to trimming of TCR beta V- and J-genes. The authors reported that TCR beta sequences could predict HLA-A and HLA-B alleles. These predictions were accurate for most subjects in the first cohort.

The CDR3 consists of 17 residues. Sample: PBMCs. This chain joins TRBV21-1 and TRBJ1-3. TRBV21-1 is labeled a pseudogene. This TCR derives from a woman between 55 and 75 years old in good health and CMV-seropositive. CDR3 DNA sequence: TGTGCCATTCTCCACCGAAAAGACGATCCTTGGCGGAACACCATATATTTT. Translating it yields CAILHRKDDPWRNTIYF.